A selection of T cell receptor beta chains follows, all from one sample in a study of memory CD4+ T cells and cytomegalovirus serostatus. Sequenced by immunoSEQ multiplex PCR; TCRdb stores in-frame clones only, minus some. The sample carries 55,000 to 60,000 clones, around 80% recorded once. Sequencing used memory CD4+ T cells from blood. The receptors shown here come from an adult in good health and CMV-seronegative. Both conserved end residues are part of each CDR3. D genes are given only for firm matches. Some rows have no size entry. The others give once, few or many, or a class for an expanded clone.

abundance	v_gene	d_gene	j_gene	CDR3nt	CDR3aa
NA	TRBV6-1	NA	TRBJ1-5	TGTGCCAGCAGTGAAAGGGCCCAGCCCCAGCATTTT	CASSERAQPQHF
NA	TRBV10-1	NA	TRBJ2-3	TGCGCCAGCAGTGGCGGTATCACGAGTAACACAGATACGCAGTATTTT	CASSGGITSNTDTQYF
NA	TRBV10-3	TRBD1	TRBJ2-5	TGTGCCATCAGTGATCCGGCAGGGGGACGAGAGACCCAGTACTTC	CAISDPAGGRETQYF
NA	TRBV19	NA	TRBJ1-2	TGTGCCAGTAGTCTCGGGGAAGGGCTAGGCTACACCTTC	CASSLGEGLGYTF
NA	TRBV9	NA	TRBJ2-3	TGTGCCAGCAGCGCCCGGACAAATGGGGATACGCAGTATTTT	CASSARTNGDTQYF
NA	TRBV30	NA	TRBJ1-2	TGTGCCTGGAAAACACCAGCCAGGCCGCACTATGGCTACACCTTC	CAWKTPARPHYGYTF
NA	TRBV5-1	TRBD1	TRBJ1-1	TGCGCCAGCAGCCGAGACCAGGACAGGGGCAACACTGAAGCTTTCTTT	CASSRDQDRGNTEAFF
NA	TRBV14	NA	TRBJ1-2	TGTGCCAGCAGTACTTATATAGGATACCGCGTGACTAACTATGGCTACACCTTC	CASSTYIGYRVTNYGYTF
NA	TRBV5-1	TRBD1	TRBJ2-2	TGCGCCAGCAGCCTGGGACAGGGGGGAATCGGCGGGGAGCTGTTTTTT	CASSLGQGGIGGELFF
NA	TRBV7-9	TRBD2	TRBJ2-1	TGTGCCAGCAGCCAGATGGGGGAGGGGGAGCAGTTCTTC	CASSQMGEGEQFF
NA	TRBV29-1	NA	TRBJ2-7	TGCAGCGTCTTGGACCCAAATCCCTACGAGCAGTACTTC	CSVLDPNPYEQYF
NA	TRBV29-1	TRBD1	TRBJ1-1	TGCAGCGCTTGGGGACAGTTGAACACTGAAGCTTTCTTT	CSAWGQLNTEAFF
NA	TRBV6-5	NA	TRBJ2-7	TGTGCCAGCAGCCCCTCCGGCTACGAGCAGTACTTC	CASSPSGYEQYF
NA	TRBV23-1	NA	TRBJ2-7	TGCGCCAGCAGTCTCCTAACGGGGCGATCGGCCTCCTACGAGCAGTACTTC	CASSLLTGRSASYEQYF
NA	TRBV29-1	NA	TRBJ1-1	TGCAGCGTTGGGCAGGGCACTGAAGCTTTCTTT	CSVGQGTEAFF
NA	TRBV23-1	TRBD2	TRBJ2-3	TGCGCCAGCAGTCGACTAGCGGGGGCCGGGGATACGCAGTATTTT	CASSRLAGAGDTQYF
NA	TRBV27	NA	TRBJ2-7	TGTGCCAGCAGTTCGAGGGTCGAGCAGTACTTC	CASSSRVEQYF
once	TRBV19	TRBD2	TRBJ2-7	TGTGCCAGTAGTGGGGAAACTAGCGGCAGCTCCTACGAGCAGTACTTC	CASSGETSGSSYEQYF
NA	TRBV4-2	NA	TRBJ1-1	TGTGCCAGCAGCCCAGACAAGCAGGGAGCTTTCTTT	CASSPDKQGAFF
NA	TRBV12-5	NA	TRBJ2-1	TGTGCTAGTTGTGGGGGTGGGACTTCATCCTACAATGAGCAGTTCTTC	CASCGGGTSSYNEQFF
once	TRBV4-2	TRBD2	TRBJ2-1	TGTGCCAGCAGCCGGACTAGCGGGAGTCGTCCATCGGACAATGAGCAGTTCTTC	CASSRTSGSRPSDNEQFF
NA	TRBV7-7	NA	TRBJ2-3	TGTGCCAGCAGCTTAGGCAGGGCCGATACGCAGTATTTT	CASSLGRADTQYF
few	TRBV6-5	NA	TRBJ1-1	TGTGCCAGCAGGGACGGCCCGAACACTGAAGCTTTCTTT	CASRDGPNTEAFF
few	TRBV19	NA	TRBJ2-2	TGTGCCAGCAGACTGCGGGGCAACACCGGGGAGCTGTTTTTT	CASRLRGNTGELFF
NA	TRBV9	NA	TRBJ2-7	TGTGCCAGCAGCGTAGCACCCGGGAACTACGAGCAGTACTTC	CASSVAPGNYEQYF
once	TRBV7-8	NA	TRBJ1-4	TGTGCCAGCAGCTTTAAACACAGTGGACGGGAGGAAACTAATGAAAAACTGTTTTTT	CASSFKHSGREETNEKLFF
NA	TRBV7-2	NA	TRBJ1-1	TGTGCCAGCAGCTTGGACAGATCACAGGGCACTGAAGCTTTCTTT	CASSLDRSQGTEAFF
NA	TRBV19	TRBD2	TRBJ2-5	TGTGCCAGTAGTATAGTTGGCGGGAGGGTGAAAGAGACCCAGTACTTC	CASSIVGGRVKETQYF
NA	TRBV4-2	NA	TRBJ2-7	TGTGCCAGCAGCCAAGATTGGTCTGGGATCGGCGAGCAGTACTTC	CASSQDWSGIGEQYF
NA	TRBV11-2	NA	TRBJ1-3	TGTGCCAGCAGCTTGATGGGACTACAGAGCTCTGGAAACACCATATATTTT	CASSLMGLQSSGNTIYF
NA	TRBV7-6	TRBD2	TRBJ2-5	TGTGCCAGCAGCTGGGGGGGACTGCCGCAAGAGACCCAGTACTTC	CASSWGGLPQETQYF
NA	TRBV11-2	NA	TRBJ2-5	TGTGCCAGCAGCTTAGACAGGGGATCGGAGACCCAGTACTTC	CASSLDRGSETQYF
NA	TRBV19	NA	TRBJ1-1	TGTGCCAGTAGTATAGGTGGGCAGGGGAACACTGAAGCTTTCTTT	CASSIGGQGNTEAFF
NA	TRBV28	NA	TRBJ2-1	TGTGCCAGCAGTTTTTCGGGAGTCCCCCCGGTCAATGAGCAGTTCTTC	CASSFSGVPPVNEQFF
NA	TRBV5-4	NA	TRBJ2-2	TGTGCCAGCAGCTTCGGCGGGGAGCTGTTTTTT	CASSFGGELFF
NA	TRBV18	TRBD1	TRBJ1-1	TGTGCCAGCTCAAGGCAGGGGGAGCAAAAAGCTTTCTTT	CASSRQGEQKAFF
NA	TRBV4-1	TRBD2	TRBJ2-1	TGCGCCAGCAGGGGAGAGGGCGGGAGCTCCTACAATGAGCAGTTCTTC	CASRGEGGSSYNEQFF
NA	TRBV4-1	TRBD1	TRBJ2-1	TGCGCCAGCAGCCAAGTATCCACCGGGACAGGGGGCCGTGAGCAGTTCTTC	CASSQVSTGTGGREQFF
NA	TRBV19	TRBD1	TRBJ2-5	TGTGCCAGTAGTATAGGCAGGGGGACAGGGGCTAAAGAGACCCAGTACTTC	CASSIGRGTGAKETQYF
NA	TRBV14	TRBD1	TRBJ2-7	TGTGCCAGCAGCTCACAGGGGTACGAGCAGTACTTC	CASSSQGYEQYF
NA	TRBV5-1	NA	TRBJ2-2	TGCGCCAGCAGCTTGGGTTCAGGGGAGAACACCGGGGAGCTGTTTTTT	CASSLGSGENTGELFF
NA	TRBV30	TRBD2	TRBJ2-5	TGTGCCTGGAGTCCCGGAGCGGGGACCCTAGAGACCCAGTACTTC	CAWSPGAGTLETQYF
NA	TRBV6-5	NA	TRBJ1-4	TGTGCCAGCAGATTTACAGTGGGAACTGAAAAACTGTTTTTT	CASRFTVGTEKLFF
once	TRBV5-4	TRBD2	TRBJ2-5	TGTGCCAGCAGCTTGAGGCTAGCGGGAGGGGAGACCCAGTACTTC	CASSLRLAGGETQYF
NA	TRBV7-2	TRBD1	TRBJ2-3	TGTGCCAGCAGCTTAGACAGGGGTACAGATACGCAGTATTTT	CASSLDRGTDTQYF
once	TRBV6-5	TRBD1	TRBJ2-7	TGTGCCAGCTTGGGGAGAGGGACAGGGGATGGCGAGCAGTACTTC	CASLGRGTGDGEQYF
NA	TRBV5-8	TRBD2	TRBJ2-3	TGTGCCAGCAGCTTGGTAGACGGACTAGCGGGATATACGCAGTATTTT	CASSLVDGLAGYTQYF